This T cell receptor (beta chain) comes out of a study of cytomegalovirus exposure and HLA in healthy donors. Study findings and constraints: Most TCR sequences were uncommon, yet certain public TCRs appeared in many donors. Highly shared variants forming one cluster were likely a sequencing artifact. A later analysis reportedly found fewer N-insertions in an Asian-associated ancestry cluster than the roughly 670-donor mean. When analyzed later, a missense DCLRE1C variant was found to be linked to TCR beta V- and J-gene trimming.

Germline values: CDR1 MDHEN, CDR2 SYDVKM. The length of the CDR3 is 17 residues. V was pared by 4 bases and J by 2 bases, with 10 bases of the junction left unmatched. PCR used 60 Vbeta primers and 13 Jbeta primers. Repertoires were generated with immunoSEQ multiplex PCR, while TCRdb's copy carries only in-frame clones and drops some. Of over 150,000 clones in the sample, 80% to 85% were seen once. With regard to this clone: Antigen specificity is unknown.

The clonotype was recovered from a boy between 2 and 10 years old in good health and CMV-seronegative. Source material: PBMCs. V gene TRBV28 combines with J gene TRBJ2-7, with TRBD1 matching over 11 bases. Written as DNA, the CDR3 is TGTGCCAGCAGTTCCCTTTATTGGGACAGGGGGGCCTACGAGCAGTACTTC. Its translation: CASSSLYWDRGAYEQYF.